These T cell receptor beta chains were read from a single sample in a study of blood T cell repertoires in COVID-19. TCRdb's table, derived via immunoSEQ multiplex PCR, lists solely in-frame clones and lacks some. The sample consists of about 200,000 clones, about 91% of them appearing once. The sample comprised peripheral blood. These receptors were taken from a woman aged 35 to 49 with acute or convalescent COVID-19. The CDR3 runs from the conserved cysteine through the conserved F or W. The order of the fields is clone size, D gene, V gene, J gene, CDR3 DNA, CDR3 protein. The D gene is left open where the match is weak. The size entry is marked missing in some rows and otherwise reads once, few, many or a size class.

.	TRBD1	TRBV27	TRBJ1-1	TGTGCCAGCAGTTTCTCAGGGGGCAACACTGAAGCTTTCTTT	CASSFSGGNTEAFF
.	TRBD1	TRBV30	TRBJ1-6	TGTGCCTTCGTCCCGGGACAGGGTCTTAATTCACCCCTCCACTTT	CAFVPGQGLNSPLHF
.	TRBD1	TRBV15	TRBJ2-1	TGTGCCACCAGCACTCTTGGACAGGGCTCGAATGAGCAGTTCTTC	CATSTLGQGSNEQFF
.	.	TRBV30	TRBJ2-2	TGTGCCTGGAGCTCGAACACCGGGGAGCTGTTTTTT	CAWSSNTGELFF
.	.	TRBV11-2	TRBJ1-1	TGTGCCAGCAGCACGAGCACTGAAGCTTTCTTT	CASSTSTEAFF
.	TRBD1	TRBV5-1	TRBJ1-6	TGCGCCAGCAGCCCCCATACCAGGGGGAGCTCCTATAATTCACCCCTCCACTTT	CASSPHTRGSSYNSPLHF
once	.	TRBV2	TRBJ2-5	TGTGCCAGCAGCGAGTCAGAGACCCAGTACTTC	CASSESETQYF
.	.	TRBV12-3/TRBV12-4	TRBJ1-2	TGTGCCAGCAGTTTTTCTTGGACAGATGGCTACACCTTT	CASSFSWTDGYTF
.	.	TRBV6-1	TRBJ1-2	TGTGCCAGCAGTGAAGGCCCGGGACAAGTGGGCTACACCTTC	CASSEGPGQVGYTF
.	TRBD1	TRBV12-3/TRBV12-4	TRBJ1-2	TGTGCCAGCATCTCGAGGGGGCTCGGCTACACCTTC	CASISRGLGYTF
.	.	TRBV6-4	TRBJ1-6	TGTGCCAGCAGTGACATGGGGGCGGGAGGAAATTCACCCCTCCACTTT	CASSDMGAGGNSPLHF
once	.	TRBV30	TRBJ1-2	TGTGCCTGGAGTGTACGTCCGGGATATGGCTACACCTTC	CAWSVRPGYGYTF
few	.	TRBV7-9	TRBJ1-4	TGTGCCAGCACCAGCCGAACAGGATCAAATGCAGCTAATGAAAAACTGTTTTTT	CASTSRTGSNAANEKLFF
.	TRBD1	TRBV6-5	TRBJ2-4	TGTGCCAGCAGTTACTCGGACAGGAACATTCAGTACTTC	CASSYSDRNIQYF
.	.	TRBV5-4	TRBJ2-2	TGTGCCAGCAGCTTGGGCCAGGGGTACACCGGGGAGCTGTTTTTT	CASSLGQGYTGELFF
.	.	TRBV12-5	TRBJ1-5	TGTGCTAGTGGTTTGGAAGGGAGCCAGCCCCAGCATTTT	CASGLEGSQPQHF
.	.	TRBV7-2	TRBJ1-4	TGTGCCAGCAGCACACAGGGTTTGAAGGCTAATGAAAAACTGTTTTTT	CASSTQGLKANEKLFF
.	.	TRBV12-3/TRBV12-4	TRBJ2-1	TGTGCCAGCAGTTCAACTTTAGTGGGCGAGCAGTTCTTC	CASSSTLVGEQFF
few	.	TRBV6-1	TRBJ1-6	TGTGCCAGCAGTGAAGTAAAGGGGTGGTCACCCCTCCACTTT	CASSEVKGWSPLHF
.	.	TRBV11-2	TRBJ2-3	TGTGCCAGCAGCGCCCGTCAACAGGGTGATACGCAGTATTTT	CASSARQQGDTQYF
.	TRBD1	TRBV24-1	TRBJ1-1	TGTGCCACCATCGGGACAGGCACTGAAGCTTTCTTT	CATIGTGTEAFF
.	TRBD1	TRBV29-1	TRBJ1-1	TGCAGCGTTGAAGATGGGGGACAGGGGTGGACGAACACTGAAGCTTTCTTT	CSVEDGGQGWTNTEAFF
.	TRBD1	TRBV6-5	TRBJ1-2	TGTGCCAGCAGCCGGGACAGAGCTAACTATGGCTACACCTTC	CASSRDRANYGYTF
.	TRBD1	TRBV30	TRBJ1-4	TGTGCCTGGAGCGTGACAGGGGTAAAGGAAAAACTGTTTTTT	CAWSVTGVKEKLFF
.	.	TRBV4-1	TRBJ1-5	TGCGCCAGCAGGGCTACCGGGGGGAGCAATCAGCCCCAGCATTTT	CASRATGGSNQPQHF